The clone carrying this T cell receptor beta chain was detected a few times. Its target is not known. The entry originates in a study of T-cell memory formation after mild COVID-19. Whole-study context: The TCR clusters were mostly specific to one donor. Study results and caveats: Contracting CD8+ clones were enriched in EMRA, CD4+ mainly in CM and EM. Within pre-infection memory, some responding clones were found, suggesting cross-reactive memory joined.

TCR alpha and TCR beta cDNA libraries carrying sample barcodes and UMIs were produced by 5'RACE using constant-segment primers. In TCRdb, the 5' RACE reads were re-called with MiXCR into one record per CDR3 protein. The repertoire includes a few hundred thousand distinct CDR3 sequences, 19% of them detected once, and 21% sits in the top ten. Germline trimming cut 2 bases from V and 10 bases from J; bases unmatched to any gene: 11. Germline V CDR1 and CDR2: SGHRS, YFSETQ. This CDR3 comprises 14 residues. The chain recombines TRBV5-1 with TRBJ2-5, with TRBD1 identical over 7 bases. The material sequenced was PBMCs or a T cell subset sorted from them (not recorded which). This clonotype originated in a young man who had mild COVID-19 (a few samples of this study predate the infection). Cell type and time point are not known. Written as DNA, the CDR3 is TGCGCCAGCAGCTTAGGGACAGCCACGGTGGTCCAGTACTTC. Protein sequence: CASSLGTATVVQYF.